The 5 T cell receptor beta chains below were found in one sample sequenced in a study of blood T cell repertoires in COVID-19. The protocol was immunoSEQ multiplex PCR, while the TCRdb copy is restricted to in-frame clones and leaves out a portion. Of 100,000 to 120,000 clones in the sample, 88% were seen once. Sequencing input: peripheral blood. These TCRs come from a woman aged 45-59 years with acute or convalescent COVID-19.

The J gene is TRBJ2-1, the V gene TRBV11-2; perhaps TRBD1 as D (5 bases). Trimming left V 5 bases short and J 5 bases short, with 10 bases between. CDR1 is SGHAT, CDR2 FQNNGV, per germline. The CDR3 is 13 residues long. The CDR3 here is CASSISGNNEQFF. CDR3 coding DNA: TGTGCCAGCAGCATATCAGGGAACAATGAGCAGTTCTTC.

The CDR3 DNA reads TGTGCCAGCAGCCGGGACAGGGAACGTTACAATGAGCAGTTCTTC. Translated, it gives CASSRDRERYNEQFF. The chain links TRBV11-2 to TRBJ2-1; 9 nucleotides line up with TRBD1. This CDR3 has 15 amino acids. Germline CDR1 and CDR2: SGHAT and FQNNGV. Unmatched junction bases numbered 6, after V lost 5 bases and J lost 4 bases.

In this sample, this clone turned up once. J is TRBJ1-4 and V is TRBV6-5; a possible D gene is TRBD1 (5 bases). The germline CDR1 and CDR2 sequences are MNHEY and SVGAGI. This CDR3 has 13 amino acids. V lost 0 bases and J lost 12, with 11 bases in between. CDR3 coding DNA: TGTGCCAGCAGTTACTCGGCAGGGCAGGAACTGTTTTTT. Translated: CASSYSAGQELFF.

The chain is built from TRBV14 and TRBJ2-3; possibly TRBD1 for D (6 bases). Germline V gene sequence: CDR1 SGHDN, CDR2 FVKESK. Trimming left V 1 base short and J 6 bases short, with 11 bases between. The length of the CDR3 is 14 residues. CDR3 sequence (DNA): TGTGCCAGCAGCCAAGTACAGGGTACGGATACGCAGTATTTT. Protein: CASSQVQGTDTQYF.

This chain links TRBV7-8 with TRBJ1-2; D is perhaps TRBD1 (6 bases). Trimming removed 1 base at V and 4 bases at J, with 16 bases between. Per the germline V gene, CDR1 is SGHVS and CDR2 is FQNEAQ. This CDR3 is 16 amino acids long. The CDR3 DNA is TGTGCCAGCAGCTTAGGACAGGCCGTGGCAAGCTATGGCTACACCTTC. It translates to CASSLGQAVASYGYTF.